At least ten counts were recorded for the clone carrying this T cell receptor (beta chain). The data belong to a study of T cells after yellow fever vaccination. Germline CDR1 and CDR2: ENHRY and SYGVKD. V lost 6 bases, J lost 1 base, and 11 bases stayed unmatched. The CDR3 totals 19 residues. TCRdb re-called the 5' RACE reads with MiXCR, one entry per CDR3 protein. The table shows approximately 110,000 distinct CDR3 sequences, with 7.4% occurring only once. The V and J genes are TRBV10-3 and TRBJ2-2; 13 bases are a match to TRBD2. This sequence originates from a young man who received the YFV17D yellow fever vaccine. The sequencing here drew on CD4+ T cells sorted from PBMCs, taken 10 to 11 days after the first yellow fever vaccination. CDR3 DNA sequence: TGTGCCATCAGCCCAAGGACTAGCGGGGGCCCCCTGAACACCGGGGAGCTGTTTTTT. This encodes CAISPRTSGGPLNTGELFF.